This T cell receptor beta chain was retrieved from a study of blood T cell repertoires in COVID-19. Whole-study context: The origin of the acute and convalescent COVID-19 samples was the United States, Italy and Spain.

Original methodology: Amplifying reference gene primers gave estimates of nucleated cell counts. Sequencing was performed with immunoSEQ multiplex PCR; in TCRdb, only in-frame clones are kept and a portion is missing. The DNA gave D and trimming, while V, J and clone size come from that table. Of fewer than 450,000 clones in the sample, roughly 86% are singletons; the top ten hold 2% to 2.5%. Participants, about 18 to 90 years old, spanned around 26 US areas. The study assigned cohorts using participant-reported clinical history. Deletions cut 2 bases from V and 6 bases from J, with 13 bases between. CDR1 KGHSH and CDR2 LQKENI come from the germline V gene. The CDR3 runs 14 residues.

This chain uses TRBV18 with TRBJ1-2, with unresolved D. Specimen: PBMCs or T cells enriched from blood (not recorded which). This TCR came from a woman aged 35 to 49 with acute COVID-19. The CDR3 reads CASSPNSLLDGYTF. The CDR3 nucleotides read TGTGCCAGCTCACCAAACAGCTTACTAGATGGCTACACCTTC.